This entry lists 19 T cell receptor beta chains sequenced from one sample in a study of tumor and adjacent non-tumor tissue in lung cancer. The template was RNA from unsorted bulk tissue. The normal lung tissue was taken more than 3 cm from the tumor edge. TCRbeta libraries were built with three rounds of nested PCR, modified from ARM-PCR. Via MiXCR, TCRdb re-called the multiplex PCR reads, giving one row per CDR3 protein. The data show some 100,000 distinct CDR3 sequences, 65% seen once. Sample: distant non-tumor lung tissue. These receptors were taken from a man aged 25 to 40 with non-small cell lung cancer.

The chain carries TRBV12-3 or TRBV12-4 and TRBJ1-1; 7 bases fit TRBD1. The CDR3 has 13 amino acids. Trimming cost V 2 bases and J 9 bases; bases outside gene matches: 6. The CDR3 region has the DNA TGTGCCAGCAGTTTATCTGACAGGGCGCAAGCTTTCTTT. This translates into CASSLSDRAQAFF.

On this clonotype: Because the CDR3 is missing its conserved closing phenylalanine or tryptophan, this is likely a read error. The J gene is TRBJ1-2, the V gene TRBV5-6, with D possibly TRBD1 on 6 matching bases. The CDR3 runs 17 residues. Per the germline V gene, CDR1 is SGHDT and CDR2 is YYEEEE. The CDR3 spells CASSSTHRDTNDYGYTL. CDR3 sequence (DNA): TGTGCCAGCAGCTCTACTCACCGGGACACAAACGACTATGGTTACACCTTA.

This clonotype was seen a handful of times. The chain uses TRBV5-1 and TRBJ1-1, with D possibly being TRBD1 (5 bases). Trimming pared 0 bases from V and 1 base from J, leaving 16 bases between. The CDR3 totals 17 residues. The V gene's germline CDR1 is SGHRS and CDR2 YFSETQ. This chain's CDR3 is CASSLGQTRFRNTEAFF. For the CDR3, the DNA is TGCGCCAGCAGCTTGGGACAGACCCGATTCCGGAACACTGAAGCTTTCTTT.

For this clonotype: The conserved closing phenylalanine or tryptophan is absent in this CDR3, likely reflecting a read error. The rearrangement uses TRBV12-3 or TRBV12-4 and TRBJ2-5; no definite D call. Deletions cut 11 bases from V and 1 base from J, with 17 bases between. CDR3 length equals 14 residues. CDR3 in amino acids: CAHSLPESQETQYS. The CDR3 nucleotides are TGTGCCCACAGTTTACCGGAGTCCCAAGAGACCCAGTACTCC.

Notes on this clonotype: A much more abundant neighbour one base away suggests this may be a read error. This chain joins TRBV6-2 or TRBV6-3 and TRBJ2-2, with a tentative D call TRBD2 (5 bases). Germline-derived CDR1 and CDR2 are MNHEY and SVGEGT. The CDR3 loop spans 17 amino acids. The CDR3 region has the DNA TGTGCCAGCAGTTACTCGAGGGCAGCTTCGAACACCAGGGAGCTGTTTTTT. It specifies CASSYSRAASNTRELFF.

This clonotype was recorded a few times. One junction end disagrees with the germline gene, perhaps due to a read error. CDR3 in DNA: TGTGCCAGCAGTCCGGTCAGGGACTATGGTTACACCTTC. This sequence encodes CASSPVRDYGYTF. The gene calls are TRBV6-5 and TRBJ1-2, with a possible D match to TRBD1 (5 bases). CDR3 size: 13 residues. Germline CDR1 MNHEY, CDR2 SVGAGI.

This clonotype was recorded many times. The rearrangement joins TRBV6-1 to TRBJ2-5; 12 nucleotides align to TRBD2. Trimming cost V 8 bases and J 4 bases; bases outside gene matches: 5. The germline V gene encodes CDR1 MNHNS and CDR2 SASEGT. This CDR3 is built from 14 residues. Written as DNA, the CDR3 is TGTGCCAGCGAGGCTAGCGGGGGGGGAGAGACCCAGTACTTC. Translating gives CASEASGGGETQYF.

V usage is TRBV11-2 and J usage is TRBJ2-1; D gene ambiguous. Germline CDR1 SGHAT, CDR2 FQNNGV. Trimming took off 7 bases at V and 7 bases at J, with 26 bases between the two ends. CDR3 length: 17 residues. The CDR3, as DNA: TGTGCCAGCAAAGCCTGGAGTTTGAGTATCGTGACTAATGAGCAGTTCTTC. Protein product: CASKAWSLSIVTNEQFF.

Points on this clonotype: The junction departs from the called germline gene at one end, perhaps through a read error. This chain connects TRBV20-1 to TRBJ2-4; D may match TRBD1 or TRBD2 (6 bases each). The CDR3 is 13 residues long. CDR1 and CDR2 from the germline V gene are DFQATT and SNEGSKA (reference sequence). CDR3 region: CGASEGGGNIQYF. The CDR3 DNA sequence: TGCGGTGCCTCAGAGGGGGGAGGCAACATTCAGTACTTC.

There are many counts of this clonotype. The genes are TRBV5-5 and TRBJ2-1; no reliable D call. V shed 3 bases and J shed 4 bases, with 11 bases lying between them. This CDR3 contains 14 residues. CDR1 and CDR2 from the germline V gene are SGHKS and YYEKEE (reference sequence). For the CDR3, the DNA is TGTGCCAGCAGCTACAGCCCAGTGTACAATGAGCAGTTCTTC. Its protein product is CASSYSPVYNEQFF.

In this sample, this clonotype turned up once. The chain links TRBV20-1 to TRBJ2-5; a weak D match, TRBD1 (6 bases). This CDR3 region has 13 residues. Germline V gene sequence: CDR1 DFQATT, CDR2 SNEGSKA (reference sequence). Trimming stripped 7 bases from V and 2 bases from J, with 14 bases between. The CDR3 protein is CSGSKTGQETQYF. CDR3 DNA: TGCAGTGGTAGCAAGACAGGACAAGAGACCCAGTACTTC.

This clonotype was observed a single time. Its ends do not fully match the called genes, so a read error is possible. J is TRBJ1-1 and V is TRBV11-2; no reliable D call. The CDR3 length is 12 residues. Germline CDR1 SGHAT, CDR2 FQNNGV. The CDR3 DNA is TGTGCCAGCAGCTTCTATGACGGTAAAGCCTTCTTT. This gives the protein CASSFYDGKAFF.

Worth noting for this clonotype: No conserved phenylalanine or tryptophan ends this CDR3, so it is likely a read error. The V call is TRBV20-1, the J call TRBJ2-4; D may match TRBD1 or TRBD2 (6 bases each). Looked up from germline, CDR1 is DFQATT and CDR2 is SNEGSKA (reference sequence). The CDR3 consists of 14 residues. The CDR3 DNA reads as TGCAATGCTAGACACTACAGGGACTGGAACATTCAGTACTTA. It yields the protein CNARHYRDWNIQYL.

This clonotype has at least ten counts. The chain uses TRBV12-3 or TRBV12-4 and TRBJ2-7; 10 bases line up with TRBD2. The J segment lost 4 bases and the V segment lost 2 bases, leaving 11 bases of the junction unmatched. CDR3 size: 17 residues. This CDR3 is CASSLSSGGASPYEQYF. The CDR3 DNA reads as TGTGCCAGCAGTTTATCCAGCGGGGGGGCCAGCCCATACGAGCAGTACTTC.

The V gene is TRBV11-2, the J gene TRBJ2-7; weak D call: TRBD2 (6 bases). The CDR3 consists of 16 residues. V lost 3 bases and J lost 6, with 21 bases in between. Germline assignment: CDR1 SGHAT and CDR2 FQNNGV. CDR3 sequence: CASSLGELGGTCEQYF. In DNA, the CDR3 is TGTGCCAGCAGCTTGGGAGAATTGGGGGGAACCTGCGAGCAGTACTTC.

As regards this clonotype: A read error is likely, as this CDR3 ends without the conserved phenylalanine or tryptophan. The chain links TRBV11-2 to TRBJ2-5; no reliable D call. Trimming removed 2 bases from V and 4 bases from J, with 8 bases in between. The CDR3 loop spans 13 amino acids. In germline, CDR1 is SGHAT, CDR2 FQNNGV. The CDR3: CASSLNRGETQYS. The CDR3 DNA is TGTGCCAGCAGCTTAAATCGCGGAGAGACCCAGTACTCC.

With regard to this clonotype: The conserved closing phenylalanine or tryptophan is absent in this CDR3, likely reflecting a read error. The chain recombines TRBV6-1 with TRBJ1-5, with no clear D. The CDR3 spans 14 residues. CDR1 and CDR2 (germline): MNHNS, SASEGT. In nucleotides, the CDR3 is TGTACCAGCAGTGAAAGGTTGAGCAATCAGCCCCAGCATTCT. Amino acid sequence: CTSSERLSNQPQHS.

This clonotype was detected a few times. V and J are TRBV5-1 and TRBJ2-7; 7 bases align to TRBD2. The CDR3 has 15 amino acids. CDR1 is SGHRS and CDR2 is YFSETQ in the germline V gene. Trimming removed 4 bases from V and 7 bases from J; junction bases left unmatched: 14. This CDR3 is CASSPQTSSFVEQYF. The CDR3 region has the DNA TGCGCCAGCAGCCCCCAGACTAGCTCCTTCGTGGAGCAGTACTTC. The full variable domain, in which reference TRBV5-1 and TRBJ2-7 provide the parts outside the CDR3, is KAGVTQTPRYLIKTRGQQVTLSCSPISGHRSVSWYQQTPGQGLQFLFEYFSETQRNKGNFPGRFSGRQFSNSRSEMNVSTLELGDSALYLCASSPQTSSFVEQYFGPGTRLTVT.

There are a few counts of this clonotype. Compared with germline, one end of the junction differs, possibly owing to a read error. This chain connects TRBV6-5 to TRBJ1-2, with D unclear. CDR3 length: 16 residues. Germline loops: CDR1 MNHEY, CDR2 SVGAGI. DNA for the CDR3: TGTGCCAACAGTTACGATGAGTCGCGGGCTAACTTTGGCTACACCTTC. Its translation is CANSYDESRANFGYTF.